This TCR beta chain was recorded in a study of chemoradiotherapy in HPV16-positive cancers. At the level of the study: Candidate HPV-specific clones and shared TCR motifs came from a couple of HPV16-positive patients. Whole-study findings and limits: During treatment, candidate HPV-specific clones and E7-related motifs expanded in tumor.

V gave up 5 bases and J gave up 2 bases; unmatched junction bases: 10. CDR1 and CDR2 (germline): MDHEN, SYDVKM. The CDR3 loop spans 16 amino acids. TCRdb's table, derived via immunoSEQ multiplex PCR, lists solely in-frame clones and lacks some. The table lists fewer than 20,000 clones, just under 70% of them singletons. This clone has only one observation. What it recognizes is unknown. This sample comprised tumor tissue, obtained from a patient who underwent chemoradiotherapy. The TCR sequence derives from a human donor with HPV-associated anogenital cancer. The gene calls are TRBV28 and TRBJ2-7; 9 bases map to TRBD1. CDR3 nucleotides: TGTGCCAGCAGTCTAAGCCCGGGACAGGGTGCCTACGAGCAGTACTTC. It encodes CASSLSPGQGAYEQYF.